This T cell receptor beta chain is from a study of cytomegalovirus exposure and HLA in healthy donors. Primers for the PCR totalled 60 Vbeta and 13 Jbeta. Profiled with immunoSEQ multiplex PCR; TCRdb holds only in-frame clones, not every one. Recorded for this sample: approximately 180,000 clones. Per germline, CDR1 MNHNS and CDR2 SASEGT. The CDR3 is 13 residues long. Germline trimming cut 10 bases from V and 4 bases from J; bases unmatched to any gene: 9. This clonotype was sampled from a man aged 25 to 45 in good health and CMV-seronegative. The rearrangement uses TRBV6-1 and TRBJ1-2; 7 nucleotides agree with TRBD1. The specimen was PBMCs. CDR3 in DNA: TGTGCCACCGCCGGGACAGCACTCTATGGCTACACCTTC. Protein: CATAGTALYGYTF.